Described below is a single T cell receptor (beta chain) sequence and its context. These data come from a study of blood T cell repertoires in COVID-19. Across the whole study: Acute-phase and convalescent COVID-19 samples originated in the United States, Italy and Spain.

How the authors handled the data: Reference gene primers were amplified, and this amplification served to estimate nucleated cell counts. TCRdb's table, derived via immunoSEQ multiplex PCR, lists solely in-frame clones and lacks some. V and J calls plus clone size are reproduced from that table; the DNA served to infer D and trimming. Found here are around 78,000 clones, roughly 89% of them singletons; the top ten hold 0.95% to 1.5%. This CDR3 has 15 amino acids. Germline CDR1 and CDR2: SGHAT and FQNNGV. Trimming removed 1 base at V and 5 bases at J, with 12 bases between. Recruits, aged about 18 to 100 years, lived in 24 US areas. Grouping used clinical history reported by participants in a survey and questionnaire.

J is TRBJ1-3 and V is TRBV11-2; a weak D match, TRBD1 (6 bases). The sample was PBMCs or T cells enriched from blood (not recorded which). The TCR comes from a woman in her forties or fifties with acute COVID-19. CDR3 protein: CASSLVQGIRNTIYF. The DNA of the CDR3 is TGTGCCAGCAGCTTAGTTCAGGGGATTCGAAACACCATATATTTT.